Below are 7 T cell receptor beta chains sequenced from a single sample in a study of blood T cell repertoires in COVID-19. Assay: immunoSEQ multiplex PCR; the TCRdb copy retains only in-frame clones and omits some. The table shows more than 250,000 clones, with roughly 84% occurring only once. Sequencing was performed on peripheral blood. Every receptor here comes from a man aged 50-60 years with active or convalescent COVID-19.

J is TRBJ2-7 and V is TRBV19; 7 positions agree with TRBD1. The germline CDR1 and CDR2 sequences are LNHDA and SQIVND (reference sequence). Trimming removed 4 bases from V and 3 bases from J; junction bases left unmatched: 18. The CDR3 sequence is 18 residues long. The CDR3 DNA sequence: TGTGCCAGTAGTACCCAACCCTCCGGGACAGCCTTTTTCTACGAGCAGTACTTC. Translation: CASSTQPSGTAFFYEQYF.

The genes are TRBV4-2 and TRBJ2-2, with TRBD2 matching over 8 bases. The CDR3 has 18 residues. The V segment lost 0 bases and the J segment 1 base; nucleotides outside the gene matches: 7. Germline CDR1 is LGHNA and CDR2 is YNFKEQ. CDR3 nucleotides: TGTGCCAGCAGCCAAGATCTGTCTAGCGGGCTGAACACCGGGGAGCTGTTTTTT. Translated, it gives CASSQDLSSGLNTGELFF.

V and J are TRBV7-9 and TRBJ2-1; 7 bases match TRBD2. V shed 2 bases, J shed 6 bases, and the junction held 16 bases outside the gene matches. Per the germline V gene, CDR1 is SEHNR and CDR2 is FQNEAQ (reference sequence). The CDR3 is made up of 18 amino acids. CDR3 residues: CASSLPYRLAGVGNEQFF. The CDR3 DNA sequence: TGTGCCAGCAGCTTACCCTACCGACTCGCGGGGGTAGGCAATGAGCAGTTCTTC.

J is TRBJ1-1 and V is TRBV15; possibly TRBD1 for D (6 bases). The germline gives CDR1 LNHNV, CDR2 YYDKDF (reference sequence). Trimming shortened V by 0 bases and J by 6 bases, and 14 bases separated the two germline ends. This CDR3 is built from 15 residues. The CDR3 protein is CATSRDRGGSAEAFF. The CDR3 DNA follows: TGTGCCACCAGCAGAGATAGGGGGGGTAGCGCTGAAGCTTTCTTT.

This chain uses TRBV10-1 with TRBJ2-3; 9 positions agree with TRBD2. This CDR3 has 16 residues. Germline V gene lookup returns CDR1 WNHNN and CDR2 SYGVQD (reference sequence). The V segment lost 7 bases and the J segment 2 bases; nucleotides outside the gene matches: 10. The CDR3 loop reads CASTRCGGVFTDTQYF. In nucleotides, the CDR3 is TGCGCCAGCACCCGATGCGGGGGGGTTTTCACAGATACGCAGTATTTT.

The chain couples TRBV7-9 to TRBJ2-3; TRBD2 might be the D (5 bases). Between the trimmed V and J ends, which lost 0 bases and 3 bases, there was a span of 10 bases. Germline-derived CDR1 and CDR2 are SEHNR and FQNEAQ (reference sequence). The CDR3 totals 15 residues. The DNA of the CDR3 is TGTGCCAGCAGCTTAGCGACGGGAAGAACAGATACGCAGTATTTT. Translated: CASSLATGRTDTQYF.

J is TRBJ2-7 and V is TRBV18; 7 bases agree with TRBD1. This CDR3 has 13 residues. The V gene's germline CDR1 is KGHSH and CDR2 LQKENI. V gave up 8 bases and J gave up 2 bases; unmatched junction bases: 6. Here the CDR3 reads CASTPGQTYEQYF. The CDR3 region has the DNA TGTGCCAGCACCCCGGGACAGACCTACGAGCAGTACTTC.